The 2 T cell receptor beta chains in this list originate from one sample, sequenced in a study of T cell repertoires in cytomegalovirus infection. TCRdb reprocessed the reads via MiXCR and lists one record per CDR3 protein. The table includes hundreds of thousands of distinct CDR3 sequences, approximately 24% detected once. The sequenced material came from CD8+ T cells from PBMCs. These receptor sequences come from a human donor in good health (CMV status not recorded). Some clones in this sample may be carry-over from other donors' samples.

This CDR3 reads CATSDFGTGNNEQFF. The CDR3 nucleotides are TGTGCCACCAGTGATTTCGGGACAGGGAACAATGAGCAGTTCTTC. The gene calls are TRBV24-1 and TRBJ2-1; 9 bases align to TRBD1. Trimming removed 1 base from V and 5 bases from J; junction bases left unmatched: 2. Germline V gene lookup returns CDR1 KGHDR and CDR2 SFDVKD. This CDR3 spans 15 amino acids.

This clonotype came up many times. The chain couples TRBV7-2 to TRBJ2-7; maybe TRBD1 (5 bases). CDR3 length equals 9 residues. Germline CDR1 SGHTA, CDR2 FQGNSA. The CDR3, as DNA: TGTGCCAGCAGCCCACTTCAGGGAGTC. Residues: CASSPLQGV.